Below are 29 T cell receptor beta chains sequenced from a single sample in a study of cytomegalovirus exposure and HLA in healthy donors. Use of 60 Vbeta and 13 Jbeta primers characterized the PCR. Libraries were prepared by immunoSEQ multiplex PCR; TCRdb keeps only in-frame clonotypes and omits some of them. The repertoire holds about 160,000 clones, 80% to 90% seen once, with 0.75% to 0.9% in the top ten. The sample comprised PBMCs. The receptors stem from a woman aged 18-30 years in good health and CMV-seronegative.

The chain couples TRBV7-2 to TRBJ2-7; D may be TRBD2 (5 bases). Trimming shortened V by 0 bases and J by 5 bases, and 8 bases separated the two germline ends. The CDR3 is 13 residues long. The germline V gene encodes CDR1 SGHTA and CDR2 FQGNSA. The CDR3 sequence: CASSLAPSHEQYF. The DNA of the CDR3 is TGTGCCAGCAGCTTAGCCCCTAGCCACGAGCAGTACTTC.

This chain connects TRBV11-3 to TRBJ1-1; 7 bases match TRBD1. The germline gives CDR1 SGHNT, CDR2 YENEEA. The CDR3 length is 12 residues. The trim removed 4 bases at V and 8 bases at J, leaving 4 bases unmatched. The CDR3 spells CASSSLTGEAFF. The CDR3 bases are TGTGCCAGCAGCTCCTTGACAGGGGAAGCTTTCTTT.

This chain links TRBV11-1 with TRBJ1-1; D unresolved. CDR1 is SGHAT and CDR2 is FQDESV in the germline V gene (reference sequence). The CDR3 totals 14 residues. V was trimmed by 1 base and J by 1 base, leaving 7 bases between them. In DNA, the CDR3 is TGTGCCAGCAGCTTAGATGCGGGGAACACTGAAGCTTTCTTT. This codes for CASSLDAGNTEAFF.

The chain joins TRBV11-2 to TRBJ2-2; no clear D gene. V lost 7 bases and J 7 bases, leaving 19 bases between the germline ends. CDR1 is SGHAT and CDR2 is FQNNGV in the germline V gene. The CDR3 is 15 amino acids. The CDR3 sequence is CASISPKVIGGELFF. CDR3 in DNA: TGTGCCAGCATTTCCCCCAAAGTTATCGGCGGGGAGCTGTTTTTT.

This clone has just a few counts. The CDR3: CAWEPRQGWGNEQFF. CDR3 sequence (DNA): TGTGCCTGGGAGCCGCGACAGGGCTGGGGGAATGAGCAGTTCTTC. V and J are TRBV30 and TRBJ2-1, with 7 positions matching TRBD1. This CDR3 region has 15 residues. From germline, CDR1 is GTSNPN and CDR2 SVGIG (reference sequence). V was pared by 5 bases and J by 7 bases, with 14 bases of the junction left unmatched.

The chain carries TRBV7-9 and TRBJ2-1; tentatively, D is TRBD1 (5 bases). This CDR3 region has 14 residues. CDR1 SEHNR and CDR2 FQNEAQ come from the germline V gene (reference sequence). Trimming took off 2 bases at V and 9 bases at J, with 14 bases between the two ends. The CDR3 here is CASSLQGQRTEQFF. CDR3 DNA sequence: TGTGCCAGCAGCTTACAGGGCCAGCGAACTGAGCAGTTCTTC.

V usage is TRBV28 and J usage is TRBJ1-2; D possibly corresponds to TRBD1 (6 bases). V lost 6 bases and J lost 3, with 11 bases in between. This CDR3 contains 13 residues. CDR1 MDHEN and CDR2 SYDVKM come from the germline V gene. The CDR3, as DNA: TGTGCCAGCAGGCGGACAGAGCACTATGGCTACACCTTC. Translating gives CASRRTEHYGYTF.

V gene TRBV6-5 combines with J gene TRBJ2-7; 7 nucleotides match TRBD2. The J segment lost 3 bases and the V segment lost 2 bases, leaving 4 bases of the junction unmatched. The CDR3 loop spans 14 amino acids. The germline V gene has CDR1 MNHEY and CDR2 SVGAGI. The CDR3, as DNA: TGTGCCAGCAGTTACCGTCTAGCGGACTACGAGCAGTACTTC. Amino acids: CASSYRLADYEQYF.

This chain links TRBV9 with TRBJ2-7; TRBD1 agrees at 9 bases. Germline CDR1 is SGDLS and CDR2 is YYNGEE. The CDR3 contains 14 residues. The J segment lost 5 bases and the V segment lost 2 bases, leaving 5 bases of the junction unmatched. CDR3 nucleotides: TGTGCCAGCAGCGTTACGGACAGGGGACACGAGCAGTACTTC. This encodes CASSVTDRGHEQYF. Full variable domain (rest looked up from reference TRBV9 and TRBJ2-7): DSGVTQTPKHLITATGQRVTLRCSPRSGDLSVYWYQQSLDQGLQFLIQYYNGEERAKGNILERFSAQQFPDLHSELNLSSLELGDSALYFCASSVTDRGHEQYFGPGTRLTVT.

The rearrangement links TRBV19 to TRBJ1-5; 9 nucleotides align to TRBD1. The junction had 5 bases not matched to a gene; V was cut back by 5 bases and J by 3 bases. The CDR3 has 15 amino acids. Per the germline V gene, CDR1 is LNHDA and CDR2 is SQIVND (reference sequence). The CDR3 DNA sequence: TGTGCCAGTAGTTCCCGGACAGGGGCCAATCAGCCCCAGCATTTT. Its translation: CASSSRTGANQPQHF.

This clone was detected only a few times. The chain has TRBV27 and TRBJ2-1, with D uncertain. CDR3 length: 12 amino acids. Germline V gene sequence: CDR1 MNHEY, CDR2 SMNVEV (reference sequence). The V end was cut by 5 bases, the J end by 5 bases, with 7 bases between. CDR3 protein: CASSRDDNEQFF. CDR3 DNA: TGTGCCAGCAGTCGAGATGACAATGAGCAGTTCTTC.

The gene calls are TRBV7-8 and TRBJ2-7; a weak D match, TRBD1 (5 bases). Germline assignment: CDR1 SGHVS and CDR2 FQNEAQ. This CDR3 has 13 residues. The germline V and J ends were trimmed by 1 base and 3 bases, with 7 bases remaining between them. The CDR3: CASSLGTHYEQYF. CDR3 DNA: TGTGCCAGCAGCTTAGGGACACACTACGAGCAGTACTTC.

This chain connects TRBV6-4 to TRBJ1-4; D gene uncertain. V shed 8 bases and J shed 6 bases, with 4 bases lying between them. Germline-derived CDR1 and CDR2 are MRHNA and SNTAGT. The length of the CDR3 is 10 residues. The CDR3 DNA reads as TGTGCCAGCCGGTATGAAAAACTGTTTTTT. Protein product: CASRYEKLFF.

This sequence joins TRBV27 and TRBJ2-5; D remains unclear. Gene TRBJ2-7 matches the end of the DNA better, so the J call may be wrong. This CDR3 is built from 12 residues. The germline V gene has CDR1 MNHEY and CDR2 SMNVEV (reference sequence). The CDR3 sequence is CASSSSVHEQYF. The DNA of the CDR3 is TGTGCCAGCAGTTCCTCCGTCCACGAGCAGTACTTC.

This clone was found a few times. This CDR3 fails to terminate in the conserved phenylalanine or tryptophan, so it likely reflects a read error. The chain joins TRBV28 to TRBJ1-2, with D perhaps matching TRBD1 (5 bases). The CDR3 runs to 12 residues. CDR1 is MDHEN, CDR2 SYDVKM, per germline. V lost 6 bases and J 8 bases, leaving 13 bases between the germline ends. The CDR3 loop is CASSTDTQGYTL. As DNA, the CDR3 is TGTGCCAGCAGCACGGACACCCAGGGCTACACCCTC.

This clone occurred a few times. V usage is TRBV4-2 and J usage is TRBJ1-1; 11 bases are shared with TRBD1. The CDR3 covers 17 residues. Trimming took 4 bases from V and 0 from J; bases not matched to a gene: 7. Germline V gene data show CDR1 as LGHNA and CDR2 as YNFKEQ. The CDR3 loop is CASSPGTGGRLNTEAFF. CDR3 nucleotide sequence: TGTGCCAGCAGCCCGGGGACAGGGGGAAGGTTGAACACTGAAGCTTTCTTT.

This sequence joins TRBV6-1 and TRBJ1-1; D is uncertain. This CDR3 contains 12 residues. The V end was cut by 6 bases, the J end by 7 bases, with 12 bases between. Germline CDR1 and CDR2: MNHNS and SASEGT. CDR3 sequence (DNA): TGTGCCAGCAGCCGGAGGCGGGATGAAGCTTTCTTT. This translates into CASSRRRDEAFF.

This chain connects TRBV7-9 to TRBJ1-3, with a possible D match to TRBD1 (5 bases). Germline V gene lookup returns CDR1 SEHNR and CDR2 FQNEAQ (reference sequence). The CDR3 consists of 12 residues. Between the trimmed V and J ends, which lost 8 bases and 6 bases, there was a span of 11 bases. CDR3 protein: CASGDSTNTIYF. The CDR3 bases are TGTGCCAGCGGCGACAGTACAAACACCATATATTTT.

The chain employs TRBV4-3 and TRBJ2-5; the match to TRBD1 covers 8 bases. The CDR3 spans 15 residues. Per the germline V gene, CDR1 is LGHNA and CDR2 is YSLEER. The junction had 6 bases not matched to a gene; V was cut back by 1 base and J by 5 bases. CDR3: CASSQADRGRETQYF. In nucleotides, the CDR3 is TGCGCCAGCAGCCAAGCAGACAGGGGTCGGGAGACCCAGTACTTC.

This chain connects TRBV7-2 to TRBJ2-2; D might be TRBD1 (5 bases). The V end was cut by 5 bases, the J end by 5 bases, with 12 bases between. The CDR3 totals 14 residues. Germline CDR1 reads SGHTA; CDR2 reads FQGNSA. The CDR3 reads CASSTAGLTGELFF. The CDR3 nucleotides are TGTGCCAGCAGCACGGCAGGGCTAACCGGGGAGCTGTTTTTT.

This clone has just one count. The chain carries TRBV5-8 and TRBJ1-4; the D gene is possibly TRBD1 (5 bases). Germline V CDR1 and CDR2: SGHTS, YDEGEE. V dropped 8 bases and J dropped 7 bases, with 12 bases sitting between them. CDR3 size: 12 residues. In DNA, the CDR3 is TGTGCCAGTGAGACAGCGGGTGAAAAACTGTTTTTT. It translates to CASETAGEKLFF.

This sequence joins TRBV11-3 and TRBJ2-3; 12 bases line up with TRBD2. CDR1 SGHNT and CDR2 YENEEA come from the germline V gene. V was clipped by 5 bases and J by 2 bases; unmatched bases: 5. The CDR3 runs 16 residues. CDR3 residues: CASSPGTSGYTDTQYF. CDR3 in DNA: TGTGCCAGCAGCCCGGGGACTAGCGGGTACACAGATACGCAGTATTTT.

The chain employs TRBV4-1 and TRBJ2-7; 9 nucleotides agree with TRBD1. The CDR3 consists of 14 residues. Germline CDR1 MGHRA, CDR2 YSYEKL. V was clipped by 1 base and J by 2 bases; unmatched bases: 0. As DNA, the CDR3 is TGCGCCAGCAGCCAAGGACAGGGGGCCTACGAGCAGTACTTC. Its protein is CASSQGQGAYEQYF.

This clone was seen once. At one end, the junction sequence differs from germline, possibly due to a read error. V gene TRBV10-1 combines with J gene TRBJ2-2; TRBD1 agrees at 10 bases. Germline CDR1 and CDR2: WNHNN and SYGVQD (reference sequence). The CDR3 runs 14 residues. In DNA form, the CDR3 reads TGCGCCAGCGGCCGGGACAGGGGCGCCCGGGGAGCTGTTTTT. This sequence encodes CASGRDRGARGAVF.

This clone was counted between two and nine times. The genes are TRBV7-9 and TRBJ2-7; TRBD2 aligns across 7 bases. Germline lookup yields CDR1 SEHNR and CDR2 FQNEAQ (reference sequence). CDR3 size: 17 residues. V was clipped by 0 bases and J by 3 bases; unmatched bases: 11. CDR3 DNA: TGTGCCAGCAGCTTAGCAGGAGAGAGCGGGACTGACTACGAGCAGTACTTC. Translating gives CASSLAGESGTDYEQYF. The whole variable domain, remainder taken from reference TRBV7-9 and TRBJ2-7, is DTGVSQNPRHKITKRGQNVTFRCDPISEHNRLYWYRQTLGQGPEFLTYFQNEAQLEKSRLLSDRFSAERPKGSFSTLEIQRTEQGDSAMYLCASSLAGESGTDYEQYFGPGTRLTVT.

V usage is TRBV15 and J usage is TRBJ2-7; tentative D call: TRBD2 (5 bases). Germline loops: CDR1 LNHNV, CDR2 YYDKDF (reference sequence). This CDR3 is 14 amino acids long. V was trimmed by 1 base and J by 2 bases, leaving 9 bases between them. This chain's CDR3 is CATSRGTGTYEQYF. The CDR3 bases are TGTGCCACCAGCAGAGGGACGGGAACCTACGAGCAGTACTTC.

CDR3 DNA sequence: TGTGCCAGCAGTTTCCGTAGCTCTGGAAACACCATATATTTT. Translation gives CASSFRSSGNTIYF. The V and J genes are TRBV6-5 and TRBJ1-3; D is undetermined. The CDR3 extends over 14 amino acids. V was cut by 4 bases and J by 0 bases, with 7 bases left in between. Per germline, CDR1 MNHEY and CDR2 SVGAGI.

This clone showed up just once. The rearrangement links TRBV19 to TRBJ1-2; D possibly corresponds to TRBD1 (5 bases). Germline V lookup: CDR1 LNHDA, CDR2 SQIVND (reference sequence). The CDR3 is 13 amino acids. Trimming stripped 3 bases from V and 6 bases from J, with 11 bases between. In nucleotides, the CDR3 is TGTGCCAGTAGTATGAGCAGGGTAGATGGCTACACCTTC. Its protein product is CASSMSRVDGYTF.

The chain is built from TRBV2 and TRBJ2-7, with D perhaps TRBD2 (6 bases). In germline, CDR1 is SNHLY, CDR2 FYNNEI. The CDR3 covers 14 residues. Trimming took 8 bases from V and 4 from J, leaving 18 bases between them. This chain's CDR3 is CASSGSQIRYEQYF. As DNA, the CDR3 is TGTGCCAGCTCCGGGAGCCAGATCAGGTACGAGCAGTACTTC. Together with reference TRBV2 and TRBJ2-7, the CDR3 gives the full variable domain: EPEVTQTPSHQVTQMGQEVILRCVPISNHLYFYWYRQILGQKVEFLVSFYNNEISEKSEIFDDQFSVERPDGSNFTLKIRSTKLEDSAMYFCASSGSQIRYEQYFGPGTRLTVT.